This T cell receptor (beta chain) was recovered during a study of T cell responses to AZD1222 COVID-19 vaccine. Study-wide results and limits: Unmutated variant regions are reportedly the target of nearly half of TCRs that are spike-specific. None of the repertoires were sampled until the peak T cell response had passed. Clonal diversity was possibly underestimated, and the donors were mostly white British, with more females.

Germline V gives CDR1 SEHNR, CDR2 FQNEAQ (reference sequence). The length of the CDR3 is 17 residues. The ends were cut back, 3 bases at V and 1 base at J, with 18 bases in the middle. Sequenced by immunoSEQ multiplex PCR; TCRdb stores in-frame clones only, minus some. The table lists tens of thousands of clones, approximately 86% of them singletons, with 5.6% in the top ten. About this clone: Antigen specificity is unknown.

Analyses pooled second doses at about 4 or about 12 weeks. The sequences come from peripheral blood, collected 28 days after the second AZD1222 dose. This TCR derives from an adult who received the AZD1222 COVID-19 vaccine. This sequence joins TRBV7-9 and TRBJ1-1; D is unresolved. The DNA for the CDR3 is TGTGCCAGCAGCTTTCCCGCGTCGCGGCCGTCGAACACTGAAGCTTTCTTT. Translation gives CASSFPASRPSNTEAFF.